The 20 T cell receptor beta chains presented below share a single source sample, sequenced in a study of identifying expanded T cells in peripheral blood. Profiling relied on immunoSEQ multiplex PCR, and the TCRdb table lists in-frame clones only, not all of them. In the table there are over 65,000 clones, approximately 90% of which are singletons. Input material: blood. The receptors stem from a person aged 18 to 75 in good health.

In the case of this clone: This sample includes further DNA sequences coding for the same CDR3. The CDR3 loop is CASSSSYEQYF. The CDR3 DNA reads as TGCGCCAGCTCCTCCTCCTACGAGCAGTACTTC. The rearrangement uses TRBV5-1 and TRBJ2-7; no clear D. Trimming left V 7 bases short and J 0 bases short, with 5 bases between. CDR3 size: 11 residues. The germline V gene has CDR1 SGHRS and CDR2 YFSETQ.

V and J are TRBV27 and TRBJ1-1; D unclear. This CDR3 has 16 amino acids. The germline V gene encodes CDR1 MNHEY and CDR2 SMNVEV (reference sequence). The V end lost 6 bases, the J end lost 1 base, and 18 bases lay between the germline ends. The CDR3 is CASSHRRPLKNTEAFF. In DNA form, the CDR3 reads TGTGCCAGCAGCCATCGTAGGCCACTAAAGAACACTGAAGCTTTCTTT.

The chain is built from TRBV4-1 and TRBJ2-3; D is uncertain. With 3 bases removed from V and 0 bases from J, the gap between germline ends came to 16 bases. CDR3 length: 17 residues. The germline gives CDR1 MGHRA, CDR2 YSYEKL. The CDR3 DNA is TGCGCCAGCAGCCAGGCCTCCCTATATACTAGCACAGATACGCAGTATTTT. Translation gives CASSQASLYTSTDTQYF.

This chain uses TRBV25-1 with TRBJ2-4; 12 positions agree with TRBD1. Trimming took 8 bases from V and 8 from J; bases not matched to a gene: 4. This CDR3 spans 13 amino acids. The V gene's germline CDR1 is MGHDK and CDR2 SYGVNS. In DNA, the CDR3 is TGTGCCAGCCGAGGGACAGGGGGCGACATTCAGTACTTC. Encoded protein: CASRGTGGDIQYF.

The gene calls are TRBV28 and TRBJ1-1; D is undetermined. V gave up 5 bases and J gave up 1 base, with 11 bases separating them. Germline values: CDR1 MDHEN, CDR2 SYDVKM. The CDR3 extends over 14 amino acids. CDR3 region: CASSELGRNTEAFF. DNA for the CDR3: TGTGCCAGCAGTGAGCTCGGGAGGAACACTGAAGCTTTCTTT.

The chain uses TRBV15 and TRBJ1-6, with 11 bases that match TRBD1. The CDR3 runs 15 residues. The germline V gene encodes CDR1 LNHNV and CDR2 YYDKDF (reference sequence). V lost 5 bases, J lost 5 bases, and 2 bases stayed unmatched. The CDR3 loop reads CATSGGQGDNSPLHF. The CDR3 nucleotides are TGTGCCACCAGCGGGGGACAGGGGGATAATTCACCCCTCCACTTT.

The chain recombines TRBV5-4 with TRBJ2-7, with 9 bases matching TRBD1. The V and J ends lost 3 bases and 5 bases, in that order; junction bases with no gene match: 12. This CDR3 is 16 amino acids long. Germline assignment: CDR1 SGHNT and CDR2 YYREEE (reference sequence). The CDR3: CASSWRMGQGLDEQYF. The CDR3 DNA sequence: TGTGCCAGCAGCTGGCGGATGGGACAGGGATTAGACGAGCAGTACTTC.

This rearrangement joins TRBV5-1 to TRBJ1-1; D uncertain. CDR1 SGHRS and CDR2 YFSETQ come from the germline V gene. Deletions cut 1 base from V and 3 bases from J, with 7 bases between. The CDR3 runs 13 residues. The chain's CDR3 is CASSLIGYTEAFF. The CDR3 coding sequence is TGCGCCAGCAGCTTGATCGGCTACACTGAAGCTTTCTTT.

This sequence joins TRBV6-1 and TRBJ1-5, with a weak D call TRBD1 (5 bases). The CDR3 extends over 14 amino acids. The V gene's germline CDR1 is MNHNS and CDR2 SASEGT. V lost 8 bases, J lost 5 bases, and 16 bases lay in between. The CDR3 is CASPLGTGHQPQHF. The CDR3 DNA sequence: TGTGCCAGCCCACTCGGGACCGGACATCAGCCCCAGCATTTT.

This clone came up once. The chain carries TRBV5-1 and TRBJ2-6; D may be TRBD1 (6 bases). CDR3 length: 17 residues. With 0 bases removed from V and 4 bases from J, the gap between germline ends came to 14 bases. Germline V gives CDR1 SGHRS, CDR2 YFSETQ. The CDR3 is CASSLAPTGLGANVLTF. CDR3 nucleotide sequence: TGCGCCAGCAGCTTGGCTCCGACAGGCCTCGGGGCCAACGTCCTGACTTTC.

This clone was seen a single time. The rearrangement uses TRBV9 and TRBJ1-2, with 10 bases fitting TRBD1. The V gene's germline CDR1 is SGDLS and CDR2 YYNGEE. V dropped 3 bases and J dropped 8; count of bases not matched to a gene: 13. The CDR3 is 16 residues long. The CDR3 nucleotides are TGTGCCAGCAGCGGAGCCGGGACAGGGGCTACCGGGGGCTACACCTTC. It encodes CASSGAGTGATGGYTF.

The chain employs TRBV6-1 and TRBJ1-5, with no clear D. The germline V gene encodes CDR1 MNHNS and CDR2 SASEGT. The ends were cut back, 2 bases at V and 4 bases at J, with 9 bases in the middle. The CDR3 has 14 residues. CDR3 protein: CASSENFNNQPQHF. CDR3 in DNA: TGTGCCAGCAGTGAAAATTTTAATAATCAGCCCCAGCATTTT.

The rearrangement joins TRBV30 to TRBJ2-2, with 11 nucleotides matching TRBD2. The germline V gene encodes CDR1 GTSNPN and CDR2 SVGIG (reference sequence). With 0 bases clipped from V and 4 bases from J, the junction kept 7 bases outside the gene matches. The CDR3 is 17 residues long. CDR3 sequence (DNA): TGTGCCTGGAGTGTAACTGGGACTAGCGGAATCACCGGGGAGCTGTTTTTT. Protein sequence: CAWSVTGTSGITGELFF.

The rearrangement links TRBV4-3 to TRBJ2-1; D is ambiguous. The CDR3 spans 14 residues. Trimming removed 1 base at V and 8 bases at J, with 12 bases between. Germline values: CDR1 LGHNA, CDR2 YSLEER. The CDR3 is CASSQGLSLDEQFF. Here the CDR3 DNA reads TGCGCCAGCAGCCAAGGTCTGAGTCTGGATGAGCAGTTCTTC.

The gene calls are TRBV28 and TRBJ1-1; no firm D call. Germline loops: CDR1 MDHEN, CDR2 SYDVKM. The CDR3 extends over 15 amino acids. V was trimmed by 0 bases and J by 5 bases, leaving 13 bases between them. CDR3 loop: CASSLWTSGRTEAFF. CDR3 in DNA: TGTGCCAGCAGTTTATGGACCTCCGGCAGGACTGAAGCTTTCTTT.

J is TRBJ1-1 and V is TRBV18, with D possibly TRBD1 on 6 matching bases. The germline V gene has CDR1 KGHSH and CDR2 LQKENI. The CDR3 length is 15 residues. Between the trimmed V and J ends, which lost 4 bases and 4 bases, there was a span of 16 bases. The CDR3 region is CASSQPGARGTEAFF. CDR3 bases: TGTGCCAGCTCACAACCGGGGGCGCGGGGCACTGAAGCTTTCTTT.

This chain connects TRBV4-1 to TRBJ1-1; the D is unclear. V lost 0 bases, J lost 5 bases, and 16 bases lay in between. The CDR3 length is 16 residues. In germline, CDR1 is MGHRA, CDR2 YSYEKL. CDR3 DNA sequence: TGCGCCAGCAGCCAAGATCCTCAGCCAGGAAGGACTGAAGCTTTCTTT. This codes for CASSQDPQPGRTEAFF.

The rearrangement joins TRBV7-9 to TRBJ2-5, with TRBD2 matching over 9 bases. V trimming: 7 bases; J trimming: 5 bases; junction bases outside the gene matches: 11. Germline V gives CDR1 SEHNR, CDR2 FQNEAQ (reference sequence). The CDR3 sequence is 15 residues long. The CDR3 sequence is CASITQRGAWETQYF. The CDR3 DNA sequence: TGTGCCAGCATCACCCAGCGGGGGGCGTGGGAGACCCAGTACTTC.

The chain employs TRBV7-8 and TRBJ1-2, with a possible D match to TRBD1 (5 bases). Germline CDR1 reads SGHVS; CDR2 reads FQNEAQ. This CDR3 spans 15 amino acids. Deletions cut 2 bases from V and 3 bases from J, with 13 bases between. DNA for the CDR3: TGTGCCAGCAGCTTAACAGGTGGACGGGACTATGGCTACACCTTC. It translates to CASSLTGGRDYGYTF.

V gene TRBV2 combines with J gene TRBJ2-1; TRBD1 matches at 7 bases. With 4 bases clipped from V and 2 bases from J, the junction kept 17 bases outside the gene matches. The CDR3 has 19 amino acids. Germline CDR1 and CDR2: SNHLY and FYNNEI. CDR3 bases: TGTGCCAGCAGTGGCCAGATTGGGCTAGGGGGCCCCCCCTACAATGAGCAGTTCTTC. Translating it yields CASSGQIGLGGPPYNEQFF.